This entry lists 16 T cell receptor beta chains sequenced from one sample in a study of cytomegalovirus exposure and HLA in healthy donors. Generated by immunoSEQ multiplex PCR, the TCRdb table keeps only in-frame clones and is missing some. The table records 100,000 or so clones, 75% to 90% of them present only once. Input material: PBMCs. The source of these receptors is a man aged 18 to 30 in good health and CMV-seropositive.

This chain uses TRBV27 with TRBJ2-3; 9 bases align to TRBD2. V shed 5 bases, J shed 0 bases, and the junction held 3 bases outside the gene matches. The CDR3 contains 15 residues. Germline V gene sequence: CDR1 MNHEY, CDR2 SMNVEV (reference sequence). CDR3 DNA sequence: TGTGCCAGCAGTAGACTAGCGGCAAGCACAGATACGCAGTATTTT. This gives the protein CASSRLAASTDTQYF.

This clone was seen only once. This sequence joins TRBV11-2 and TRBJ2-1, with 11 bases fitting TRBD2. The V gene end was trimmed by 2 bases and the J gene end by 4 bases; junction bases not matched to a gene: 13. The CDR3 sequence is 19 residues long. The germline V gene has CDR1 SGHAT and CDR2 FQNNGV. The CDR3 DNA reads TGTGCCAGCAGCTTAATCAGAAGGCTAGCGGGAGGAGGATACAATGAGCAGTTCTTC. The encoded protein is CASSLIRRLAGGGYNEQFF.

The CDR3 region is CASSPVGGSSYNEQFF. The CDR3 nucleotides read TGTGCCAGCAGCCCTGTGGGGGGTAGCTCCTACAATGAGCAGTTCTTC. This chain connects TRBV14 to TRBJ2-1; D possibly corresponds to TRBD2 (6 bases). This CDR3 spans 16 amino acids. CDR1 and CDR2 (germline): SGHDN, FVKESK. Trimming cost V 4 bases and J 0 bases, with 13 bases left between them.

V usage is TRBV2 and J usage is TRBJ1-1; 7 bases fit TRBD1. There are 15 residues in the CDR3. The V gene end was trimmed by 2 bases and the J gene end by 5 bases; junction bases not matched to a gene: 8. CDR1 is SNHLY, CDR2 FYNNEI, per germline. The CDR3 sequence is CASSEMGGTVTEAFF. The CDR3 DNA reads TGTGCCAGCAGTGAAATGGGTGGGACAGTTACTGAAGCTTTCTTT.

The chain is built from TRBV7-8 and TRBJ2-1; TRBD1 is a possible D gene (6 bases). The CDR3 is 12 amino acids. Trimming stripped 4 bases from V and 9 bases from J, with 10 bases between. In germline, CDR1 is SGHVS, CDR2 FQNEAQ. The CDR3 DNA reads as TGTGCCAGCAGCTCCACAGGGTTTGAGCAGTTCTTC. Encoded protein: CASSSTGFEQFF.

The chain has TRBV30 and TRBJ1-1; 8 bases are a match to TRBD1. Germline V gene lookup returns CDR1 GTSNPN and CDR2 SVGIG (reference sequence). The CDR3 spans 12 residues. The V and J ends lost 5 bases and 11 bases, in that order; junction bases with no gene match: 10. CDR3 nucleotide sequence: TGTGCCTGGGTCCCTAGGACAGGGACGGCTTTCTTT. Translated: CAWVPRTGTAFF.

This clone was observed once. This chain links TRBV5-4 with TRBJ2-2; D remains ambiguous. The CDR3 covers 16 residues. The V and J ends lost 4 bases and 0 bases respectively, with 13 bases between them. Looked up from germline, CDR1 is SGHNT and CDR2 is YYREEE (reference sequence). In DNA, the CDR3 is TGTGCCAGCAGCCAAAGACTCCTTTCGAACACCGGGGAGCTGTTTTTT. Its translation: CASSQRLLSNTGELFF.

The rearrangement joins TRBV7-9 to TRBJ1-1; D uncertain. This CDR3 has 13 residues. Germline CDR1 and CDR2: SEHNR and FQNEAQ (reference sequence). Trimming removed 5 bases at V and 4 bases at J, with 11 bases between. Written as DNA, the CDR3 is TGTGCCAGCAGCGCCCCGGGTGCCACTGAAGCTTTCTTT. Translated: CASSAPGATEAFF. The full variable domain, with the rest looked up from reference TRBV7-9 and TRBJ1-1, is DTGVSQNPRHKITKRGQNVTFRCDPISEHNRLYWYRQTLGQGPEFLTYFQNEAQLEKSRLLSDRFSAERPKGSFSTLEIQRTEQGDSAMYLCASSAPGATEAFFGQGTRLTVV.

V gene TRBV23-1 combines with J gene TRBJ2-4; TRBD2 is a possible D gene (5 bases). TRBV23-1 is noted as an ORF with a role that remains uncertain. CDR3 length: 16 residues. Trimming cost V 4 bases and J 5 bases, with 18 bases left between them. CDR3: CASSLHGSESENIQYF. The CDR3 region has the DNA TGCGCCAGCAGTCTCCATGGGAGCGAATCAGAAAACATTCAGTACTTC.

The count of this clone is one. The chain uses TRBV2 and TRBJ2-3, with D tentatively TRBD2 (5 bases). CDR3 size: 18 residues. Trimming pared 6 bases from V and 5 bases from J, leaving 27 bases between. The germline V gene has CDR1 SNHLY and CDR2 FYNNEI. The CDR3 loop reads CASSAPTVRTESRDTQYF. For the CDR3, the DNA is TGTGCCAGCAGCGCTCCGACGGTTCGGACTGAATCAAGAGATACGCAGTATTTT.

This chain joins TRBV29-1 and TRBJ2-7; D may be TRBD2 (6 bases). V dropped 6 bases and J dropped 3 bases, with 15 bases sitting between them. The germline V gene encodes CDR1 SQVTM and CDR2 ANQGSEA. CDR3 length: 13 amino acids. The CDR3 DNA follows: TGCAGCGTCGGACCGGGACTGGGCTACGAGCAGTACTTC. Translated: CSVGPGLGYEQYF.

The chain employs TRBV4-1 and TRBJ2-7, with TRBD2 identical over 10 bases. This CDR3 has 18 amino acids. V lost 1 base and J lost 2; bases outside the gene matches: 11. CDR1 is MGHRA and CDR2 is YSYEKL in the germline V gene. CDR3 in DNA: TGCGCCAGCAGCCAAGCCCTGACACCTCTAGCGGGGGCCTACGAGCAGTACTTC. Encoded protein: CASSQALTPLAGAYEQYF.

This clone showed up just a few times. This chain links TRBV27 with TRBJ1-5; 9 bases agree with TRBD1. V dropped 6 bases and J dropped 5; count of bases not matched to a gene: 5. From germline, CDR1 is MNHEY and CDR2 SMNVEV (reference sequence). The CDR3 spans 14 residues. CDR3 protein: CASSRDREYQPQHF. For the CDR3, the DNA is TGTGCCAGCAGCCGGGACAGGGAATATCAGCCCCAGCATTTT.

The chain is built from TRBV11-3 and TRBJ1-4; TRBD1 aligns across 10 bases. Unmatched junction bases numbered 8, after V lost 5 bases and J lost 2 bases. Germline V gives CDR1 SGHNT, CDR2 YENEEA. The CDR3 covers 17 residues. The CDR3 sequence is CASSPSDRGPTNEKLFF. The CDR3 coding sequence is TGTGCCAGCAGCCCCTCCGACAGGGGGCCTACTAATGAAAAACTGTTTTTT.

The chain uses TRBV28 and TRBJ2-7, with 13 bases aligning to TRBD2. The CDR3 totals 16 residues. Germline trimming cut 6 bases from V and 6 bases from J; bases unmatched to any gene: 11. Per germline, CDR1 MDHEN and CDR2 SYDVKM. The CDR3 region is CASSRTSGSHTGEQYF. CDR3 in DNA: TGTGCCAGCAGCCGGACTAGCGGGAGTCATACGGGCGAGCAGTACTTC.

The rearrangement links TRBV5-6 to TRBJ2-7; the D is unclear. The CDR3 has 11 amino acids. Trimming pared 4 bases from V and 4 bases from J, leaving 6 bases between. In germline, CDR1 is SGHDT, CDR2 YYEEEE. The CDR3 sequence: CASSTQYEQYF. For the CDR3, the DNA is TGTGCCAGCAGCACCCAGTACGAGCAGTACTTC.